This T cell receptor beta chain was found in a study of a mutant IDH1 vaccine in newly diagnosed glioma. Turning to the study itself: Beforehand, treatment had been radiotherapy, temozolomide, or both; the majority received both.

Described time point: week 23, last vaccination. With topical imiquimod, each dose of the vaccine consisted of 300 ug of mutant IDH1 20-mer peptide. Tumors from donors were new WHO grade 3 or 4 IDH1-mutant astrocytomas with ATRX loss. Turning to this clone: The antigen is not known.

Germline CDR1 is SEHNR and CDR2 is FQNEAQ (reference sequence). CDR3 length: 12 residues. Trimming took off 6 bases at V and 0 bases at J, with 4 bases between the two ends. Repertoires were generated with immunoSEQ multiplex PCR, while TCRdb's copy carries only in-frame clones and drops some. Of 58,000 or so clones listed, about nine tenths are singletons. This material consisted of PBMCs, taken from a glioma patient whose treatment included an IDH1 peptide vaccine. J is TRBJ2-3 and V is TRBV7-9; D remains ambiguous. This receptor was identified in a man aged 35-49 years with glioma. CDR3 loop: CASSSSTDTQYF. In DNA, the CDR3 is TGTGCCAGCAGTTCTAGCACAGATACGCAGTATTTT.